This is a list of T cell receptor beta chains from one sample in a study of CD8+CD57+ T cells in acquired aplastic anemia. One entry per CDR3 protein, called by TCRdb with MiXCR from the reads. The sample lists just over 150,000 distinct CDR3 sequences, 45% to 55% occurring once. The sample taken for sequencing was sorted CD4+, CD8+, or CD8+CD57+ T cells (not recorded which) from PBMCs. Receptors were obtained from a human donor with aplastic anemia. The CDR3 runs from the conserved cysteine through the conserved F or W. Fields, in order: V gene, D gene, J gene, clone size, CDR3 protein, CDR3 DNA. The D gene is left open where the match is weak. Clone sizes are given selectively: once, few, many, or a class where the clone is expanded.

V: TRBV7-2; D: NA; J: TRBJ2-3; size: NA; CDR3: CACLGQDTQYF; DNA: TGTGCCTGTTTAGGTCAAGATACGCAGTATTTT
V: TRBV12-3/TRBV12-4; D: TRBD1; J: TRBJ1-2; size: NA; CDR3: CASSPDRGSYGYTF; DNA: TGTGCCAGCAGTCCGGACAGGGGGTCCTATGGCTACACCTTC
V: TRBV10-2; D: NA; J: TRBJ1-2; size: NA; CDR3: CASSDPSTEGNGYTF; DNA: TGCGCCAGCAGTGACCCTTCGACGGAAGGGAATGGCTACACCTTC
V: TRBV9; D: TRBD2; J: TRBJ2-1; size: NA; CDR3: CASSPVSGRNEQFF; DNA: TGTGCCAGCAGCCCTGTTAGCGGGAGGAATGAGCAGTTCTTC
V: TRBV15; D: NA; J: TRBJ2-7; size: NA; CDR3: CATSRAGFEQYF; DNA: TGTGCCACCAGCAGAGCCGGTTTTGAGCAGTACTTC
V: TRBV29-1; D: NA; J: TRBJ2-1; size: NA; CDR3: CSVVGVRDEQFF; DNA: TGCAGCGTTGTTGGGGTTCGGGATGAGCAGTTCTTC
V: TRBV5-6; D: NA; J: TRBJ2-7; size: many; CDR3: CASSNGLLLSYEQYF; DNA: TGTGCCAGCAGCAATGGACTTCTACTCTCCTACGAGCAGTACTTC
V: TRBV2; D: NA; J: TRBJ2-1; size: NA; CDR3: CASKVLAGNEQFF; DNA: TGTGCCAGCAAGGTTCTAGCTGGGAATGAGCAGTTCTTC
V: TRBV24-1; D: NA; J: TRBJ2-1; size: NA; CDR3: CATSAGTDLKDEQFF; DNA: TGTGCCACCAGTGCCGGGACGGACCTAAAGGATGAGCAGTTCTTC
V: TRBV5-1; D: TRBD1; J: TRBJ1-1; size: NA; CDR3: CASRSDRQAFF; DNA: TGCGCCAGCAGGTCGGACAGGCAAGCTTTCTTT
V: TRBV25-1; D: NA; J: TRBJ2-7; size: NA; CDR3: CASSESFQGIDGQYF; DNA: TGTGCCAGCAGTGAATCGTTTCAGGGGATCGACGGGCAGTACTTC
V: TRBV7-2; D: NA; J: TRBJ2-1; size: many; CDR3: CASSLRGSSYNEQFF; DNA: TGTGCCAGCAGCCTCAGGGGATCGTCCTACAATGAGCAGTTCTTC
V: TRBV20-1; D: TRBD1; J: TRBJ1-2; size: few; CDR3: CSARGNRDRESSGYTF; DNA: TGCAGTGCTAGAGGTAACCGGGACAGGGAGTCAAGTGGCTACACCTTC
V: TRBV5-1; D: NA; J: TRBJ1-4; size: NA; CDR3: CASSLDLNEKLFF; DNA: TGCGCCAGCAGCTTGGACCTTAATGAAAAACTGTTTTTT
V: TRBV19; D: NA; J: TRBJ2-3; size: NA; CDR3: CASSMQQFTDTQYF; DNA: TGTGCCAGTAGTATGCAGCAATTCACAGATACGCAGTATTTT
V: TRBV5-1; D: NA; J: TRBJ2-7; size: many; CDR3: CASSSGRGAYEQYF; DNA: TGCGCCAGCAGCTCGGGGCGGGGAGCCTACGAGCAGTACTTC
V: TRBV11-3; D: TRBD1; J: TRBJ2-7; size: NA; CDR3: CASRASGTGRYEQYF; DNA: TGTGCCAGCAGAGCCTCCGGGACAGGGCGCTACGAGCAGTACTTC
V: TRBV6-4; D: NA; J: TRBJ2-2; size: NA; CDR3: CASSEVGELFF; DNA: TGTGCCAGCAGTGAGGTCGGGGAGCTGTTTTTT
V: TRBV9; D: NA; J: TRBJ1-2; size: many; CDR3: CASSVGDLQDGSYGYTF; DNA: TGTGCCAGCAGCGTAGGGGATCTCCAAGACGGCTCCTATGGCTACACCTTC
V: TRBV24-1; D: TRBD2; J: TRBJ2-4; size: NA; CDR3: CATGSGTSDYIQYF; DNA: TGTGCCACCGGTAGCGGGACGAGTGATTACATTCAGTACTTC
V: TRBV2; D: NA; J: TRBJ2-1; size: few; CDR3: CASSPRGWDEQFF; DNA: TGTGCCAGCAGCCCGAGGGGATGGGATGAGCAGTTCTTC
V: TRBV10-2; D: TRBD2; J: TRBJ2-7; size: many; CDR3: CASRPSGYSYEQYF; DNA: TGCGCCAGCAGGCCTAGCGGATACTCCTACGAGCAGTACTTC
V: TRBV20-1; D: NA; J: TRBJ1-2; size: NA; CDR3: CSARRDYGYTF; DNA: TGCAGTGCTCGACGGGACTATGGCTACACCTTC
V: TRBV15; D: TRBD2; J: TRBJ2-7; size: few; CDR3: CATSRARRGGDEQYF; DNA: TGTGCCACCAGCAGAGCCCGCCGGGGGGGGGACGAGCAGTACTTC
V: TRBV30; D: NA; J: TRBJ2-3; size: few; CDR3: CAWSAGRGTDTQYF; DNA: TGTGCCTGGAGCGCGGGTCGGGGCACAGATACGCAGTATTTT
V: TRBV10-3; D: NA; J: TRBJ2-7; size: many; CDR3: CAISEDYEQYF; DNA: TGTGCCATCAGTGAAGACTACGAGCAGTACTTC
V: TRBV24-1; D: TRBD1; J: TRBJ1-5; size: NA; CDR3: CATRDRGLGQPQHF; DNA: TGTGCCACCCGGGACAGGGGGCTCGGTCAGCCCCAGCATTTT
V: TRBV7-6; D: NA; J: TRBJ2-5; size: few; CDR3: CASSRSSGPETQYF; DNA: TGTGCCAGCAGCCGATCGTCGGGCCCAGAGACCCAGTACTTC
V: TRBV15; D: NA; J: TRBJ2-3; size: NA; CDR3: CATSSLGFPDTQYF; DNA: TGTGCCACCAGCAGCCTGGGTTTCCCAGATACGCAGTATTTT
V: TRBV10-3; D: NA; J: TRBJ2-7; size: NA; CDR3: CAISEVGSSYEQYF; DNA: TGTGCCATCAGTGAAGTAGGCTCCTCCTACGAGCAGTACTTC
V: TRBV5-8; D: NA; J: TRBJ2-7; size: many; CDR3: CASSLGTGSTTEQYF; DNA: TGTGCCAGCAGCTTGGGGACGGGTAGTACAACGGAGCAGTACTTC
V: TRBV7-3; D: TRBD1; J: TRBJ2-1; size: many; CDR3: CASSLIVTGELFF; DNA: TGTGCCAGCAGCTTAATTGTGACAGGGGAACTGTTCTTC
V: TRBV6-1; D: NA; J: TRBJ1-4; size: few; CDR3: CASRWARAGTNEKLFF; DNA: TGTGCCAGCAGATGGGCCAGGGCAGGCACTAATGAAAAACTGTTTTTT
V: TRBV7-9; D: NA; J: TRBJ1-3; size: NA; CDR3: CASSSDRVSGNTIYF; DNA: TGTGCCAGCAGCTCGGACAGAGTCTCTGGAAACACCATATATTTT
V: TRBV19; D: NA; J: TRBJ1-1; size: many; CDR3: CASSQDSPGTEAFF; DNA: TGTGCCAGTAGCCAGGACAGCCCGGGCACTGAAGCTTTCTTT